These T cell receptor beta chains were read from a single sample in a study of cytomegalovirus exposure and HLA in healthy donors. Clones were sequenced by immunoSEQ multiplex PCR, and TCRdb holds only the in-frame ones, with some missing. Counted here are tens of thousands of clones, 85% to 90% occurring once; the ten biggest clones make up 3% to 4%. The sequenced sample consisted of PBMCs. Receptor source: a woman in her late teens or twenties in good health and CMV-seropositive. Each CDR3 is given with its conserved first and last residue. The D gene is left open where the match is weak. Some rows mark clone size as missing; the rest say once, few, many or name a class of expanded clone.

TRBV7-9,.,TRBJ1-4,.,TGTGCCAGCAGCCGAACGAGAAGTGAAAAACTGTTTTTT,CASSRTRSEKLFF
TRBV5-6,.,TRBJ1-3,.,TGTGCCAGCAGCTTGGGTGCCAGGGCCCTTCCTGGAAACACCATATATTTT,CASSLGARALPGNTIYF
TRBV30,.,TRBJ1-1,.,TGTGCCTGCCGAACCGACAGCCTATTAGAAGCTTTCTTT,CACRTDSLLEAFF
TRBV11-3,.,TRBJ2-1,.,TGTGCCAGCAGTCCCACGGGATTGAACGAGCAGTTCTTC,CASSPTGLNEQFF
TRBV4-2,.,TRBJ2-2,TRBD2,TGTGCCAGCAGCCAAGTGCCAGCGGGGGAGAACACCGGGGAGCTGTTTTTT,CASSQVPAGENTGELFF
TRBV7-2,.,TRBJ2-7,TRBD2,TGTGCCAGCAGCTCATCGGTTGGGACTAGATCCTACGAGCAGTACTTC,CASSSSVGTRSYEQYF
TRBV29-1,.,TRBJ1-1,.,TGCAGCGTTGACAGGCCAGAGAACACTGAAGCTTTCTTT,CSVDRPENTEAFF
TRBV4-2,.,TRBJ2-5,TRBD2,TGTGCCAGCAGCCAAGAGGGGAGGGTTCCAGAGACCCAGTACTTC,CASSQEGRVPETQYF
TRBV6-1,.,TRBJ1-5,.,TGTGCCAGCAGTGAAGGACAGGCTAATCAGCCCCAGCATTTT,CASSEGQANQPQHF
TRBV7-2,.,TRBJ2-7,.,TGTGCCAGCAGCTTAGCCTACTGGCGGGAAAACTCCTACGAGCAGTACTTC,CASSLAYWRENSYEQYF
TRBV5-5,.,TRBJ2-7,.,TGTGCCAGCAGCACCAGAGTAGGGGGGGGCTCCTACGAGCAGTACTTC,CASSTRVGGGSYEQYF
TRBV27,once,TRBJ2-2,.,TGTGCCAGCAAACTCACCGGGGAGCTGTTTTTT,CASKLTGELFF
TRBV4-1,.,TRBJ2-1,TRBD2,TGCGCCAGCAGCCAAGGACTAGCGGACAATGGAGAGCAGTTCTTC,CASSQGLADNGEQFF
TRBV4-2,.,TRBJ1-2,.,TGTGCCAGCAGCCAAGGGGGAGATGGCTACACCTTC,CASSQGGDGYTF
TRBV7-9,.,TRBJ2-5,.,TGTGCCAGCAGGTTTGAGGAGGGGACCCAGTACTTC,CASRFEEGTQYF
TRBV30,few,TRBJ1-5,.,TGTGCCTGGAGTGTACTCCTTAGCAATCAGCCCCAGCATTTT,CAWSVLLSNQPQHF
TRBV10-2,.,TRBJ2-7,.,TGCGCCAGCAGAACGGGGAGAGACTCTCTTACCGAGCAGTACTTC,CASRTGRDSLTEQYF
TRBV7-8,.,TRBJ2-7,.,TGTGCCAGCAGCCCGAACTCAGGGTTGAACGAGCAGTACTTC,CASSPNSGLNEQYF
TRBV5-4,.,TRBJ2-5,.,TGTGCCAGCAGCTTGGTTGGGGGGACGGAGACCCAGTACTTC,CASSLVGGTETQYF
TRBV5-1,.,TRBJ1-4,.,TGCGCCAGCAGCTTGGCGCCCGGGGGGAATGAAAAACTGTTTTTT,CASSLAPGGNEKLFF
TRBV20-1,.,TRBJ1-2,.,TGCAGTGGGACATTCAGCGGGGGCTACACCTTC,CSGTFSGGYTF
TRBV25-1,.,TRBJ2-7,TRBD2,TGTGCCAGCCGAGGACTAGCGGGAAGCGAGCAGTACTTC,CASRGLAGSEQYF
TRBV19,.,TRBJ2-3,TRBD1,TGTGCCAGTAAGTTTGGACAGGGCACAGATACGCAGTATTTT,CASKFGQGTDTQYF
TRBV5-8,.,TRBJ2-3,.,TGTGCCAGCAGCTTGTTCGGGTCAGATACGCAGTATTTT,CASSLFGSDTQYF
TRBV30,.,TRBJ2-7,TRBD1,TGTGCCTGGAGTGTAAAGGGGGACAGGCGCGCAGGCGAGCAGTACTTC,CAWSVKGDRRAGEQYF
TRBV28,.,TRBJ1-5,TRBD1,TGTGCCAGCACTTTACAGGGGCGACAGCCCCAGCATTTT,CASTLQGRQPQHF
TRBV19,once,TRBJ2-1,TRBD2,TGTGCCAGTACTGGGACTAGCGGGTTATCCTCCTACAATGAGCAGTTCTTC,CASTGTSGLSSYNEQFF
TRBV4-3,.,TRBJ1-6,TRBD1,TGCGCCAGCAGCCGGGGGTCAGGGGGAGAGTCACCCCTCCACTTT,CASSRGSGGESPLHF
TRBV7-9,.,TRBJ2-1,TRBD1,TGTGCCAGCAGCTTAGCAAACCGACAGGGGGTTTTAATCAATGAGCAGTTCTTC,CASSLANRQGVLINEQFF
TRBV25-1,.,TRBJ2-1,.,TGTGCCAGCAGTGATTATGGGGGGATAAGCTCCTACAATGAGCAGTTCTTC,CASSDYGGISSYNEQFF
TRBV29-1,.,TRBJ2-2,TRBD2,TGCAGCGTTGCCCGGCCGGGGGGGACCGGGGAGCTGTTTTTT,CSVARPGGTGELFF
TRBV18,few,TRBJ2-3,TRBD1,TGTGCCAGCTCACCACAGGCGCAGGGGGTAGATACGCAGTATTTT,CASSPQAQGVDTQYF
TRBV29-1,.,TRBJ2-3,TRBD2,TGCAGCGCCGTCGGGGGGGTCGCAGATACGCAGTATTTT,CSAVGGVADTQYF
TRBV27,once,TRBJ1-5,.,TGTGCCAGCAGTCGGGGGGACCGGCGCGATCAGCCCCAGCATTTT,CASSRGDRRDQPQHF